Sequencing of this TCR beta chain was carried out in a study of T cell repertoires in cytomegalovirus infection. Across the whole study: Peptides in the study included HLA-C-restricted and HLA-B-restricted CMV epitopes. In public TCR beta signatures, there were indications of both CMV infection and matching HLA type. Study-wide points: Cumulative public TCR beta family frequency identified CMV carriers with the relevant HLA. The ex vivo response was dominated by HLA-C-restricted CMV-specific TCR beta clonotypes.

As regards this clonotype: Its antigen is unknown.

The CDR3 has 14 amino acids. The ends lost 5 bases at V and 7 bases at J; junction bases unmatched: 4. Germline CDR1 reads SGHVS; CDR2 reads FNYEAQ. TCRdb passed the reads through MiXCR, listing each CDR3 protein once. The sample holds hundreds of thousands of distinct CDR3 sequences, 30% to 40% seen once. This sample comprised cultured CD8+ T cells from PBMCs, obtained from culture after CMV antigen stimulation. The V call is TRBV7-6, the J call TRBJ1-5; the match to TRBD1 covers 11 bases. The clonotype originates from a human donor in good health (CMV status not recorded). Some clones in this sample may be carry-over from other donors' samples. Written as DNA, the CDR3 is TGTGCCAGCAGCGTCGGGACAGGGGGACAGCCCCAGCATTTT. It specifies CASSVGTGGQPQHF.